The 10 T cell receptor beta chains given below trace back to one sample, sequenced in a study of control samples from healthy donors and cancer patients. Using immunoSEQ multiplex PCR, the repertoire was profiled, and TCRdb retains in-frame clones only, with some absent. The sample data list about 210,000 clones. Sample: blood. These TCRs come from a woman aged 30 to 39 in good health.

By frequency, this clone registers medium-sized. The chain joins TRBV7-8 to TRBJ2-7; 8 bases match TRBD1. Germline CDR1 SGHVS, CDR2 FQNEAQ. J gave up 2 bases and V 2 bases, and 8 bases lay outside the gene matches. CDR3 length: 16 residues. CDR3 sequence (DNA): TGTGCCAGCAGCTTAACAGGGGGAGAAATCCCCTACGAGCAGTACTTC. It codes for CASSLTGGEIPYEQYF.

This chain uses TRBV11-2 with TRBJ1-2; TRBD1 is a possible D gene (5 bases). This CDR3 is built from 13 residues. V was trimmed by 5 bases and J by 0 bases, leaving 7 bases between them. The germline V gene has CDR1 SGHAT and CDR2 FQNNGV. CDR3: CASSRDSNYGYTF. The CDR3 region has the DNA TGTGCCAGCAGCCGGGACTCTAACTATGGCTACACCTTC. The entire variable domain, with the rest obtained from reference TRBV11-2 and TRBJ1-2, is as follows: EAGVAQSPRYKIIEKRQSVAFWCNPISGHATLYWYQQILGQGPKLLIQFQNNGVVDDSQLPKDRFSAERLKGVDSTLKIQPAKLEDSAVYLCASSRDSNYGYTFGSGTRLTVV.

This sequence joins TRBV5-4 and TRBJ2-1, with a possible D match to TRBD1 (5 bases). Germline loops: CDR1 SGHNT, CDR2 YYREEE (reference sequence). V gave up 3 bases and J gave up 4 bases, with 8 bases separating them. This CDR3 is built from 13 residues. The CDR3 DNA is TGTGCCAGCAGCTCGCAGGGTTACAATGAGCAGTTCTTC. It specifies CASSSQGYNEQFF.

V is TRBV7-2 and J is TRBJ2-7, with D tentatively TRBD1 (5 bases). Germline V gene data show CDR1 as SGHTA and CDR2 as FQGNSA. V lost 4 bases to trimming and J lost 3 bases, with 13 bases between them. The CDR3 length is 14 residues. DNA for the CDR3: TGTGCCAGCAGCTATACAGGTGGCGGCTACGAGCAGTACTTC. Residues: CASSYTGGGYEQYF. Full variable domain (rest looked up from reference TRBV7-2 and TRBJ2-7): GAGVSQSPSNKVTEKGKDVELRCDPISGHTALYWYRQSLGQGLEFLIYFQGNSAPDKSGLPSDRFSAERTGGSVSTLTIQRTQQEDSAVYLCASSYTGGGYEQYFGPGTRLTVT.

Regarding this clone: Additional DNA sequences in this sample encode the identical CDR3. This chain joins TRBV5-1 and TRBJ1-5, with 8 bases lining up with TRBD1. There are 15 residues in the CDR3. Germline V gene sequence: CDR1 SGHRS, CDR2 YFSETQ. The V gene end was trimmed by 4 bases and the J gene end by 2 bases; junction bases not matched to a gene: 5. In DNA, the CDR3 is TGCGCCAGCAGCCATACAGGGGGTCGCAATCAGCCCCAGCATTTT. Translating gives CASSHTGGRNQPQHF.

The V gene is TRBV11-2, the J gene TRBJ1-1, with 8 bases lining up with TRBD1. The V segment lost 3 bases and the J segment 0 bases; nucleotides outside the gene matches: 3. This CDR3 contains 15 residues. Germline CDR1 SGHAT, CDR2 FQNNGV. CDR3 sequence: CASSLDRVMNTEAFF. The CDR3 DNA reads TGTGCCAGCAGCTTGGACAGGGTTATGAACACTGAAGCTTTCTTT.

The chain uses TRBV28 and TRBJ1-1; TRBD1 is a possible D gene (6 bases). V lost 6 bases, J lost 5 bases, and 13 bases lay in between. Germline assignment: CDR1 MDHEN and CDR2 SYDVKM. The CDR3 consists of 13 residues. The CDR3 nucleotides read TGTGCCAGCAGGCAAGGGGGGGGAACTGAAGCTTTCTTT. This encodes CASRQGGGTEAFF.

V usage is TRBV5-1 and J usage is TRBJ1-1; D is unclear. The CDR3 spans 15 residues. V gave up 5 bases and J gave up 5 bases, with 19 bases separating them. Per the germline V gene, CDR1 is SGHRS and CDR2 is YFSETQ. The CDR3 nucleotides are TGCGCCAGCAGGCTAGGCTTTGGGGTGGGGACTGAAGCTTTCTTT. It codes for CASRLGFGVGTEAFF. The complete variable domain, with remaining parts taken from reference TRBV5-1 and TRBJ1-1, reads KAGVTQTPRYLIKTRGQQVTLSCSPISGHRSVSWYQQTPGQGLQFLFEYFSETQRNKGNFPGRFSGRQFSNSRSEMNVSTLELGDSALYLCASRLGFGVGTEAFFGQGTRLTVV.

This chain uses TRBV3-1 (or the pseudogene TRBV3-2) with TRBJ1-3; D is ambiguous. Trimming left V 0 bases short and J 4 bases short, with 7 bases between. CDR3 length equals 14 residues. Germline CDR1 reads LGHDT; CDR2 reads YNNKEL (reference sequence). This CDR3 is CASSQDISGNTIYF. The CDR3 coding sequence is TGTGCCAGCAGCCAAGATATTTCAGGAAACACCATATATTTT.

The genes are TRBV10-3 and TRBJ2-3; either TRBD1 or TRBD2 may fit D (7 bases each). CDR3 length: 15 residues. Germline CDR1 ENHRY, CDR2 SYGVKD. The germline V and J ends were trimmed by 7 bases and 6 bases, with 20 bases remaining between them. The CDR3 nucleotides read TGTGCCATCAATATGGGGAGGGGGCGCGGTGATACGCAGTATTTT. Protein product: CAINMGRGRGDTQYF.